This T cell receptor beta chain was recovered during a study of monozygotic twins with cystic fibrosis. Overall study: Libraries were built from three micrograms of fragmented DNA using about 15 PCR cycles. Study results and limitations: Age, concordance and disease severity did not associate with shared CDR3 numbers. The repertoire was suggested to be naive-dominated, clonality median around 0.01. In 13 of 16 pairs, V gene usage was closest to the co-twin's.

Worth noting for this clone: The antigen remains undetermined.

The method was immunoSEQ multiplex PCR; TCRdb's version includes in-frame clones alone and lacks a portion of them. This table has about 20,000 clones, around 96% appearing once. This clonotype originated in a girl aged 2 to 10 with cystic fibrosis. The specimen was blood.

CDR3 bases: TGTGCCTGGAGCGAGGGAGAAAACACTGAAGCTTTCTTT. It is translated as CAWSEGENTEAFF. V usage is TRBV30 and J usage is TRBJ1-1; D is ambiguous. V was pared by 3 bases and J by 2 bases, with 10 bases between. The CDR3 loop spans 13 amino acids. Germline loops: CDR1 GTSNPN, CDR2 SVGIG (reference sequence).